This T cell receptor beta chain was obtained from a study of human T cells and chemical hapten exposure. Study context: TCR yields differed between samples (mainly from small differences in pooled library volume).

Extraction yielded total RNA from whole blood (unfractionated). During construction of the library, unique molecular identifiers were attached to individual cDNA molecules for quantitative, reproducible TCR counting. As handled by the study authors: Around 91,000 TCRs per sample was the median, with a range of about 20,000 to 690,600. TCRdb re-called the reads with MiXCR, one entry per CDR3 protein. TCRdb assigned the V and J calls; the authors' analysis was not used. The sample consists of 120,000 or so distinct CDR3 sequences, more than 8.5% of them appearing once. Germline CDR1 is LNHDA and CDR2 is SQIVND (reference sequence). V was shortened by 8 bases and J by 4 bases, with 11 bases between the two germline ends. The CDR3 is 12 amino acids. Concerning this clonotype itself: No antigen is known for it.

Study-level results: DPC sensitization left the count of TCRs above 1 in 1000 unchanged.

The sample taken for sequencing was whole blood. This chain uses TRBV19 with TRBJ1-1; D possibly corresponds to TRBD1 (5 bases). This TCR came from a human donor in good health. Some clones in this sample may be carry-over from other donors' samples. CDR3 DNA: TGTGCCAGTCGTCAGGGAATCACTGAAGCTTTCTTT. Translation gives CASRQGITEAFF.